Each of the 30 T cell receptor beta chains below was sequenced from the same sample in a study of blood T cell repertoires in COVID-19. This table comes from immunoSEQ multiplex PCR, and its TCRdb copy is limited to in-frame clones, with some not included. The sample has approximately 400,000 clones; around 87% are singletons. The sequenced material came from PBMCs or T cells enriched from blood (not recorded which). Receptors originate from a man aged 30 to 39 who had recovered from COVID-19.

The chain uses TRBV29-1 and TRBJ2-7; 7 bases line up with TRBD1. This CDR3 is built from 11 residues. Germline CDR1 reads SQVTM; CDR2 reads ANQGSEA. The V gene end was trimmed by 7 bases and the J gene end by 5 bases; junction bases not matched to a gene: 5. The chain's CDR3 is CSGTGPDEQYF. The DNA for the CDR3 is TGCAGCGGGACAGGTCCTGACGAGCAGTACTTC.

The V and J genes are TRBV12-5 and TRBJ1-1; 9 bases match TRBD1. The CDR3 has 18 amino acids. CDR1 LGHNT and CDR2 FRNRAP come from the germline V gene. After removal of 2 bases from V and 0 bases from J, the junction contained 10 bases not matched to a gene. Here the CDR3 DNA reads TGTGCTAGTGGTTTGACCCCGACAGGGGGGCCAATGAACACTGAAGCTTTCTTT. This gives the protein CASGLTPTGGPMNTEAFF.

The chain uses TRBV19 and TRBJ1-5; weak D call: TRBD1 (5 bases). V lost 4 bases and J 6 bases, leaving 13 bases between the germline ends. Germline values: CDR1 LNHDA, CDR2 SQIVND (reference sequence). CDR3 size: 14 residues. The CDR3 spells CASSRDYLGQPQHF. CDR3 bases: TGTGCCAGTAGTAGGGACTATTTAGGTCAGCCCCAGCATTTT.

The CDR3 is CASSSPGGVKAAFF. The CDR3 nucleotides read TGTGCCAGCAGCTCCCCGGGGGGAGTTAAAGCAGCTTTCTTT. The chain has TRBV7-2 and TRBJ1-1, with D maybe TRBD1 (5 bases). Per germline, CDR1 SGHTA and CDR2 FQGNSA. V lost 4 bases and J lost 10, with 19 bases in between. The CDR3 loop spans 14 amino acids.

The chain carries TRBV19 and TRBJ1-4; D call uncertain. V gave up 6 bases and J gave up 3 bases, with 17 bases separating them. This CDR3 is built from 16 residues. Germline CDR1 reads LNHDA; CDR2 reads SQIVND (reference sequence). The CDR3 spells CASSRTRSSANEKLFF. The CDR3 DNA follows: TGTGCCAGTAGCCGTACACGGAGCTCCGCTAATGAAAAACTGTTTTTT.

The chain recombines TRBV18 with TRBJ1-6; TRBD1 matches at 7 bases. CDR1 and CDR2 from the germline V gene are KGHSH and LQKENI. With V trimmed by 2 bases and J by 10 bases, 5 bases remained unmatched. There are 14 residues in the CDR3. Written as DNA, the CDR3 is TGTGCCAGCTCACCAGACAGGGTAGGGTCACCCCTCCACTTT. It is translated as CASSPDRVGSPLHF.

This chain links TRBV3-1 (or the pseudogene TRBV3-2) with TRBJ1-3, with D unclear. From germline, CDR1 is LGHDT and CDR2 YNNKEL (reference sequence). The CDR3 has 15 amino acids. V was trimmed by 1 base and J by 2 bases, leaving 9 bases between them. CDR3 nucleotides: TGTGCCAGCAGCCAAGGGCAAAGTGCTGGAAACACCATATATTTT. Translating it yields CASSQGQSAGNTIYF.

Only a few counts were recorded for this clone. The chain recombines TRBV10-3 with TRBJ2-1; 8 positions agree with TRBD1. CDR3 length equals 14 residues. In germline, CDR1 is ENHRY, CDR2 SYGVKD. The junction had 6 bases not matched to a gene; V was cut back by 7 bases and J by 4 bases. The CDR3 DNA is TGTGCCATCAACGACGGGACAGGTTACAATGAGCAGTTCTTC. Encoded protein: CAINDGTGYNEQFF.

This clone was found a few times. The CDR3 spells CASSPQTGRAGELFF. CDR3 in DNA: TGTGCCAGCTCACCACAAACAGGGAGGGCCGGGGAGCTGTTTTTT. The chain combines TRBV18 with TRBJ2-2, with TRBD2 as a possible D gene (7 bases). The CDR3 length is 15 residues. Trimming left V 1 base short and J 6 bases short, with 12 bases between. Per germline, CDR1 KGHSH and CDR2 LQKENI. Looking up the rest from reference TRBV18 and TRBJ2-2 gives the full variable domain: NAGVMQNPRHLVRRRGQEARLRCSPMKGHSHVYWYRQLPEEGLKFMVYLQKENIIDESGMPKERFSAEFPKEGPSILRIQQVVRGDSAAYFCASSPQTGRAGELFFGEGSRLTVL.

The J gene is TRBJ1-2, the V gene TRBV25-1, with TRBD1 matching over 8 bases. V gave up 5 bases and J gave up 5 bases; unmatched junction bases: 4. There are 13 residues in the CDR3. Germline assignment: CDR1 MGHDK and CDR2 SYGVNS. The CDR3 DNA follows: TGTGCCAGCAGTAAGACAGGGGATTATGGCTACACCTTC. It encodes CASSKTGDYGYTF.

This chain uses TRBV3-1 (or the pseudogene TRBV3-2) with TRBJ2-1; 10 bases agree with TRBD2. Germline-derived CDR1 and CDR2 are LGHDT and YNNKEL (reference sequence). The V segment lost 1 base and the J segment 4 bases; nucleotides outside the gene matches: 7. The CDR3 length is 17 residues. The DNA of the CDR3 is TGTGCCAGCAGCCAAGGGGAGCGGGGGGGCCCGTACAATGAGCAGTTCTTC. Amino acid sequence: CASSQGERGGPYNEQFF.

The CDR3 region is CASSLDRVSSPLHF. The CDR3, as DNA: TGCGCCAGCAGCCTCGACAGGGTGAGTTCACCCCTCCACTTT. The chain employs TRBV4-1 and TRBJ1-6; 7 nucleotides agree with TRBD1. V lost 4 bases and J lost 9; bases outside the gene matches: 6. This CDR3 is 14 amino acids long. Looked up from germline, CDR1 is MGHRA and CDR2 is YSYEKL.

This chain joins TRBV20-1 and TRBJ2-3; D is unresolved. The V and J ends lost 3 bases and 2 bases respectively, with 12 bases between them. CDR3 length equals 14 residues. CDR1 is DFQATT, CDR2 SNEGSKA, per germline (reference sequence). CDR3 bases: TGCAGTGCTAGTCGGTTTACGCCCACAGATACGCAGTATTTT. It codes for CSASRFTPTDTQYF.

The V and J genes are TRBV7-9 and TRBJ2-1, with TRBD1 matching 7 bases. CDR1 and CDR2 (germline): SEHNR, FQNEAQ (reference sequence). This CDR3 contains 13 residues. V lost 9 bases to trimming and J lost 3 bases; unmatched junction nucleotides: 5. CDR3: CASRTGDYNEQFF. Written as DNA, the CDR3 is TGTGCCAGTCGGACAGGAGACTACAATGAGCAGTTCTTC.

Only a few counts were recorded for this clone. The rearrangement links TRBV24-1 to TRBJ2-7; 7 nucleotides agree with TRBD2. Germline V gene data show CDR1 as KGHDR and CDR2 as SFDVKD. J was trimmed by 3 bases and V by 3 bases; bases with no gene match: 16. This CDR3 is built from 18 residues. The CDR3 nucleotides read TGTGCCACCAGTGATCGTGGGAGGGAATTAAACCCTAACTACGAGCAGTACTTC. Protein: CATSDRGRELNPNYEQYF.

The sample holds a few counts of this clone. V and J are TRBV5-8 and TRBJ2-2; 7 positions match TRBD2. The trim removed 0 bases at V and 4 bases at J, leaving 0 bases unmatched. Germline assignment: CDR1 SGHTS and CDR2 YDEGEE. The CDR3 is 14 residues long. DNA for the CDR3: TGTGCCAGCAGCTTGGGGACTAGCACCGGGGAGCTGTTTTTT. Amino acids: CASSLGTSTGELFF.

This chain connects TRBV18 to TRBJ2-4; maybe TRBD1 (6 bases). CDR1 and CDR2 from the germline V gene are KGHSH and LQKENI. Trimming stripped 1 base from V and 13 bases from J, with 20 bases between. This CDR3 has 15 amino acids. CDR3: CASSPLLVGSGHQYF. The CDR3 DNA reads TGTGCCAGCTCACCACTTTTAGTGGGTTCGGGACACCAGTACTTC.

On this clone: Distinct nucleotide sequences in the sample also encode this CDR3. V gene TRBV3-1 (or the pseudogene TRBV3-2) combines with J gene TRBJ2-2, with D perhaps matching TRBD2 (6 bases). Trimming pared 8 bases from V and 1 base from J, leaving 11 bases between. Germline CDR1 LGHDT, CDR2 YNNKEL (reference sequence). The CDR3 has 14 amino acids. CDR3 amino acids: CASSLGGNTGELFF. In DNA, the CDR3 is TGTGCCAGCTCCTTGGGGGGGAACACCGGGGAGCTGTTTTTT.

This chain joins TRBV10-1 and TRBJ1-1, with a possible D match to TRBD1 (5 bases). This CDR3 comprises 17 residues. Per the germline V gene, CDR1 is WNHNN and CDR2 is SYGVQD (reference sequence). Trimming shortened V by 0 bases and J by 1 base, and 15 bases separated the two germline ends. CDR3 DNA sequence: TGCGCCAGCAGTGAGTCACGGACATACTTTACGAACACTGAAGCTTTCTTT. Translating it yields CASSESRTYFTNTEAFF.

The chain joins TRBV9 to TRBJ2-5; weak D call: TRBD2 (6 bases). The V gene lost 4 bases and the J gene lost 1 base, with 14 bases spanning the gap. Per germline, CDR1 SGDLS and CDR2 YYNGEE. The CDR3 runs 15 residues. The CDR3, as DNA: TGTGCCAGCAGCCCGGGTGGAGGGGCCCAAGAGACCCAGTACTTC. Its translation: CASSPGGGAQETQYF. Full variable domain (missing parts from reference TRBV9 and TRBJ2-5): DSGVTQTPKHLITATGQRVTLRCSPRSGDLSVYWYQQSLDQGLQFLIQYYNGEERAKGNILERFSAQQFPDLHSELNLSSLELGDSALYFCASSPGGGAQETQYFGPGTRLLVL.

The CDR3 region is CASQQGNEQFF. CDR3 in DNA: TGTGCCAGCCAACAGGGGAATGAGCAGTTCTTC. V gene TRBV2 combines with J gene TRBJ2-1; TRBD1 agrees at 7 bases. V shed 8 bases and J 7 bases; nucleotides not matched to a gene: 2. The CDR3 spans 11 residues. CDR1 and CDR2 from the germline V gene are SNHLY and FYNNEI.

The rearrangement uses TRBV5-1 and TRBJ2-7, with 10 bases aligning to TRBD1. Looked up from germline, CDR1 is SGHRS and CDR2 is YFSETQ. The CDR3 covers 14 residues. V lost 4 bases, J lost 2 bases, and 3 bases stayed unmatched. The CDR3 is CASSRDRGTYEQYF. The CDR3 DNA reads TGCGCCAGCAGCCGGGACAGGGGAACCTACGAGCAGTACTTC.

Turning to this clone: Other DNA variants within this sample encode the same CDR3. V and J are TRBV12-3 or TRBV12-4 and TRBJ1-5; the match to TRBD1 covers 7 bases. This CDR3 contains 13 residues. The V gene end was trimmed by 6 bases and the J gene end by 6 bases; junction bases not matched to a gene: 5. The CDR3 DNA sequence: TGTGCCAGCAGAGGACAGGCGGGTCAGCCCCAGCATTTT. Protein: CASRGQAGQPQHF.

The chain combines TRBV10-2 with TRBJ2-5, with 7 nucleotides matching TRBD2. V shed 7 bases, J shed 9 bases, and the junction held 5 bases outside the gene matches. This CDR3 is built from 11 residues. Germline assignment: CDR1 WSHSY and CDR2 SAAADI. In DNA form, the CDR3 reads TGCGCCAGCAACGGGGGGACCGCCCAGTACTTC. It encodes CASNGGTAQYF.

The chain couples TRBV4-1 to TRBJ2-5; D perhaps matches TRBD2 (6 bases). The CDR3 runs 13 residues. Germline loops: CDR1 MGHRA, CDR2 YSYEKL. The V gene lost 1 base and the J gene lost 3 bases, with 6 bases spanning the gap. CDR3 region: CASSQGGEETQYF. DNA of the CDR3: TGCGCCAGCAGCCAAGGGGGGGAAGAGACCCAGTACTTC.

CDR3 protein: CASSVGQYYGYTF. The CDR3 DNA reads TGTGCCAGCAGCGTCGGACAATACTATGGCTACACCTTC. The chain is built from TRBV5-8 and TRBJ1-2, with D possibly TRBD1 on 5 matching bases. Trimming cost V 4 bases and J 3 bases, with 10 bases left between them. The germline V gene encodes CDR1 SGHTS and CDR2 YDEGEE. The CDR3 extends over 13 amino acids.

The CDR3 reads CASDVQDSPLHF. CDR3 nucleotides: TGTGCCAGCGACGTTCAGGATTCACCCCTCCACTTT. The rearrangement links TRBV6-5 to TRBJ1-6; unclear D gene. V dropped 8 bases and J dropped 8 bases, with 10 bases sitting between them. Looked up from germline, CDR1 is MNHEY and CDR2 is SVGAGI. This CDR3 is built from 12 residues.

This clone was counted between two and nine times. The chain is built from TRBV12-3 or TRBV12-4 and TRBJ2-1, with a tentative D call TRBD2 (6 bases). Trimming removed 8 bases from V and 7 bases from J, with 15 bases in between. There are 13 residues in the CDR3. CDR3 coding DNA: TGTGCCAGCCGTACACGCGGGAATAATGAGCAGTTCTTC. Translated: CASRTRGNNEQFF.

This clone was counted between two and nine times. The chain's CDR3 is CASSGVSGGADTQYF. CDR3 bases: TGTGCCAGCAGCGGAGTTAGCGGGGGGGCAGATACGCAGTATTTT. The chain recombines TRBV9 with TRBJ2-3, with 11 bases aligning to TRBD2. The CDR3 covers 15 residues. CDR1 is SGDLS, CDR2 YYNGEE, per germline. J lost 4 bases, V lost 3 bases, and 4 bases had no gene match.

The chain links TRBV6-5 to TRBJ2-4; 8 bases are shared with TRBD2. The germline V gene encodes CDR1 MNHEY and CDR2 SVGAGI. The junction had 6 bases not matched to a gene; V was cut back by 7 bases and J by 7 bases. The CDR3 consists of 13 residues. The CDR3 region has the DNA TGTGCCAGCATCCCTGCGGGGGGTAACATTCAGTACTTC. Protein: CASIPAGGNIQYF.